This T cell receptor (beta chain) came from a study of T cell changes during pregnancy in multiple sclerosis. Sequenced by immunoSEQ multiplex PCR; TCRdb stores in-frame clones only, minus some. The sample consists of some 41,000 clones, 89% of them appearing once. Trimming took 2 bases from V and 8 from J, leaving 9 bases between them. Germline CDR1 and CDR2: MNHEY and SVGAGI. The CDR3 sequence is 13 residues long. Specimen: CD4+ T cells from peripheral blood mononuclear cells, collected after pregnancy. The chain has TRBV6-5 and TRBJ1-4; TRBD1 is a possible D gene (6 bases). The TCR sequence derives from a female donor with multiple sclerosis, enrolled in a pregnancy study. DNA of the CDR3: TGTGCCAGCAGTTACGGACAGAGAGAAAAACTGTTTTTT. It encodes CASSYGQREKLFF.